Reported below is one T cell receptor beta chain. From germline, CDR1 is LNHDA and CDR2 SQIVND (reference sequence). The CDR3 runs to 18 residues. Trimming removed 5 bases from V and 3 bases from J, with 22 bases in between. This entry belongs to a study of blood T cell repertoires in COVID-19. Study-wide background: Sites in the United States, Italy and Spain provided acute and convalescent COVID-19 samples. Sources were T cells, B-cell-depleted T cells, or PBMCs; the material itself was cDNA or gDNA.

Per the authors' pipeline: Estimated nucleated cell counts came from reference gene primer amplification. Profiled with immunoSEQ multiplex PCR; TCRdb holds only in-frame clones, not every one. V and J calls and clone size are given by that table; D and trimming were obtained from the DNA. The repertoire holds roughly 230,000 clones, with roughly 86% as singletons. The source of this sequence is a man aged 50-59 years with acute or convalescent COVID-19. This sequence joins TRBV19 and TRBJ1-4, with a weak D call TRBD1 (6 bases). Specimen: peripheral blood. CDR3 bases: TGTGCCAGTAGTCGACACACTATAAACAGGGTTCCTAATGAAAAACTGTTTTTT. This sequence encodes CASSRHTINRVPNEKLFF.